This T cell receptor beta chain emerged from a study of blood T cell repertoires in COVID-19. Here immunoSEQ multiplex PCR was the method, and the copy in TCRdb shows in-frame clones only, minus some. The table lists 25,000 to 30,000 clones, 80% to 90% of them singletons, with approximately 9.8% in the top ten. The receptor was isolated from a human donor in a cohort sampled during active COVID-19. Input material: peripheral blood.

The DNA of the CDR3 is TGCAGCGTTGGCGGGACAGGGGTTTTCTTGCGTAATGAGCAGTTCTTC. Translated, it gives CSVGGTGVFLRNEQFF. This chain links TRBV29-1 with TRBJ2-1; 10 bases map to TRBD1. CDR1 is SQVTM, CDR2 ANQGSEA, per germline. The CDR3 runs 16 residues. J gave up 7 bases and V 4 bases, and 13 bases lay outside the gene matches.